This T cell receptor (beta chain) was found in a study of blood T cell repertoires in COVID-19. On the study more broadly: The United States, Italy and Spain provided the acute and convalescent COVID-19 samples.

Trimming at V came to 6 bases and at J to 5 bases, leaving 9 bases not matched to a gene. Germline V gives CDR1 SNHLY, CDR2 FYNNEI. This CDR3 has 14 amino acids. Original analysis: Estimation of nucleated cell counts relied on the amplification of reference gene primers. Repertoires were generated with immunoSEQ multiplex PCR, while TCRdb's copy carries only in-frame clones and drops some. V and J calls and clone size are those listed in that table; D and trimming were worked out from the DNA. The sample lists 150,000 to 200,000 clones; about 89% were seen once. The sample taken for sequencing was peripheral blood. The receptor was isolated from a man aged 70-80 years with acute or convalescent COVID-19. The gene calls are TRBV2 and TRBJ2-5; 7 positions agree with TRBD2. Here the CDR3 reads CASSQGAGMETQYF. CDR3 nucleotide sequence: TGTGCCAGCAGCCAAGGAGCGGGAATGGAGACCCAGTACTTC.